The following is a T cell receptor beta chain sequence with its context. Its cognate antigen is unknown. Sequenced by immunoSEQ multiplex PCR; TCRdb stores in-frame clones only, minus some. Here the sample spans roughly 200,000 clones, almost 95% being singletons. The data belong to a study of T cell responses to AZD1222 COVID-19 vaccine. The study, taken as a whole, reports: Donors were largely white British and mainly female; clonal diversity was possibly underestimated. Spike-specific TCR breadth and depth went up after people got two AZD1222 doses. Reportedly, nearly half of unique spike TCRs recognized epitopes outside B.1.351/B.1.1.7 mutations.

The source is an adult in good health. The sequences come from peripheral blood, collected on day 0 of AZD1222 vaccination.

CDR3 bases: TGTGCCAGCAGCCTAGCGGGACGGGGGGATTCCCAAGAGACCCAGTACTTC. Translating it yields CASSLAGRGDSQETQYF. The rearrangement joins TRBV3-1 (or the pseudogene TRBV3-2) to TRBJ2-5; 8 positions agree with TRBD2. The V segment lost 4 bases and the J segment 1 base; nucleotides outside the gene matches: 11. Germline CDR1 and CDR2: LGHDT and YNNKEL (reference sequence). The CDR3 contains 17 residues.